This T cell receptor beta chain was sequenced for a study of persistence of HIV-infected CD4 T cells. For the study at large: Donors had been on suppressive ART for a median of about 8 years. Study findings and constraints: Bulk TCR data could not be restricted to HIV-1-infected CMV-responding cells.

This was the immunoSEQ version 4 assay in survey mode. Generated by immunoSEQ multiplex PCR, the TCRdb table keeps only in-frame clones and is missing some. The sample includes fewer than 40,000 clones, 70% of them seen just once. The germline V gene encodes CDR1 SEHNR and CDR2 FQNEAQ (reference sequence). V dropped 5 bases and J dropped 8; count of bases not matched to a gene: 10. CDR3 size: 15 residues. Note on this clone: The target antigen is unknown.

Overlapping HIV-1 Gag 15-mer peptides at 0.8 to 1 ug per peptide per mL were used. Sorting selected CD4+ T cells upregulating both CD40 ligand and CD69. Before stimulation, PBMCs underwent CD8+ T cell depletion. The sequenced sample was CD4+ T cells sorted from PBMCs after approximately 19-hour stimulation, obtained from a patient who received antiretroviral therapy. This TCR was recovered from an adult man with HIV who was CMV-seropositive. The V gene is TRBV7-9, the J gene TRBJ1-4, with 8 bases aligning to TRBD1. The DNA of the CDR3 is TGTGCCAGCAGCCCAGGGGGCCAAGTAAGGGAAAAACTGTTTTTT. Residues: CASSPGGQVREKLFF. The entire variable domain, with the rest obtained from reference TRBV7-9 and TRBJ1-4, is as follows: DTGVSQNPRHKITKRGQNVTFRCDPISEHNRLYWYRQTLGQGPEFLTYFQNEAQLEKSRLLSDRFSAERPKGSFSTLEIQRTEQGDSAMYLCASSPGGQVREKLFFGSGTQLSVL.